The next 30 T cell receptor beta chains were all read from a single sample in a study of T cell repertoires in cytomegalovirus infection. TCRdb ran MiXCR on the reads and lists one entry per CDR3 protein. The sample lists almost 500,000 distinct CDR3 sequences, approximately 11% seen once, with roughly 10% in the top ten. Input material: PBMCs. These receptors came from a human donor in good health (CMV status not recorded). Some clones in this sample may be carry-over from other donors' samples.

The sample holds many counts of this clonotype. This chain joins TRBV7-9 and TRBJ2-3; the match to TRBD2 covers 12 bases. This CDR3 contains 16 residues. Germline V gives CDR1 SEHNR, CDR2 FQNEAQ (reference sequence). V was clipped by 4 bases and J by 0 bases; unmatched bases: 2. For the CDR3, the DNA is TGTGCCAGCAGCTCTAGCGGGAGGGCCAGCACAGATACGCAGTATTTT. Protein sequence: CASSSSGRASTDTQYF.

In its sample, this clonotype was seen many times. The chain is built from TRBV7-2 and TRBJ2-3; D is ambiguous. Germline loops: CDR1 SGHTA, CDR2 FQGNSA. The CDR3 has 19 amino acids. V lost 4 bases and J 0 bases, leaving 23 bases between the germline ends. The CDR3 here is CASSSLLGRRTDSTDTQYF. The CDR3 DNA is TGTGCCAGCAGCTCGTTATTGGGCCGACGGACGGATAGCACAGATACGCAGTATTTT.

This clonotype has ten or more counts. V and J are TRBV7-2 and TRBJ1-6, with D perhaps matching TRBD1 (6 bases). The CDR3 loop spans 12 amino acids. Trimming cost V 2 bases and J 12 bases, with 8 bases left between them. Germline-derived CDR1 and CDR2 are SGHTA and FQGNSA. CDR3 bases: TGTGCCAGCAGCTTACAGGGGAGACCCCTCCACTTT. This gives the protein CASSLQGRPLHF.

This clonotype was counted ten times or more. The chain joins TRBV20-1 to TRBJ1-6; TRBD1 agrees at 7 bases. The CDR3 totals 13 residues. Germline V gives CDR1 DFQATT, CDR2 SNEGSKA (reference sequence). Trimming removed 4 bases from V and 7 bases from J; junction bases left unmatched: 4. The CDR3 DNA follows: TGCAGTGCTAAGGGACAGCTAAATTCACCCCTCCACTTT. Its protein is CSAKGQLNSPLHF.

The chain links TRBV6-6 to TRBJ1-1; 8 nucleotides agree with TRBD1. CDR3 length: 15 residues. Unmatched junction bases numbered 2, after V lost 0 bases and J lost 2 bases. Germline assignment: CDR1 MNHNY and CDR2 SVGAGI (reference sequence). The CDR3 here is CASSYSGQANTEAFF. The CDR3 nucleotides read TGTGCCAGCAGTTACTCGGGACAGGCTAACACTGAAGCTTTCTTT.

This clonotype was recorded many times. The chain couples TRBV19 to TRBJ1-5; the match to TRBD1 covers 7 bases. The length of the CDR3 is 18 residues. Germline trimming cut 3 bases from V and 9 bases from J; bases unmatched to any gene: 20. Germline V gene lookup returns CDR1 LNHDA and CDR2 SQIVND (reference sequence). Here the CDR3 DNA reads TGTGCCAGTAGTATTTTGGGACAGCCTCATCTAATCATTCGGCCCCAGCATTTT. It specifies CASSILGQPHLIIRPQHF. The entire variable domain, with the rest obtained from reference TRBV19 and TRBJ1-5, is as follows: DGGITQSPKYLFRKEGQNVTLSCEQNLNHDAMYWYRQDPGQGLRLIYYSQIVNDFQKGDIAEGYSVSREKKESFPLTVTSAQKNPTAFYLCASSILGQPHLIIRPQHFGDGTRLSIL.

This clonotype was found a few times. The V gene is TRBV7-9, the J gene TRBJ2-7, with D possibly matching TRBD2 (6 bases). Germline-derived CDR1 and CDR2 are SEHNR and FQNEAQ (reference sequence). The CDR3 loop spans 15 amino acids. The V end lost 3 bases, the J end lost 0 bases, and 12 bases lay between the germline ends. The CDR3 nucleotides read TGTGCCAGCAGCTTGGCGGGACTGGTCTCCTACGAGCAGTACTTC. Its protein product is CASSLAGLVSYEQYF.

The sample holds a few counts of this clonotype. This chain connects TRBV7-6 to TRBJ2-5, with 9 bases identical to TRBD2. V lost 3 bases and J lost 5; bases outside the gene matches: 13. Germline V gene data show CDR1 as SGHVS and CDR2 as FNYEAQ. CDR3 length: 17 amino acids. The DNA of the CDR3 is TGTGCCAGCAGCTTGGGGGAATCGACTAGCGGTCCTGAGACCCAGTACTTC. Translated: CASSLGESTSGPETQYF.

This clonotype occurred a few times. This sequence joins TRBV11-2 and TRBJ1-4; D possibly corresponds to TRBD1 (6 bases). CDR1 SGHAT and CDR2 FQNNGV come from the germline V gene. CDR3 length equals 15 residues. Trimming cost V 6 bases and J 7 bases, with 18 bases left between them. CDR3 coding DNA: TGTGCCAGCAGGCGATGGGGGGGCTCAGGTGAAAAACTGTTTTTT. It is translated as CASRRWGGSGEKLFF.

This clonotype was observed at least ten times. This chain uses TRBV10-3 with TRBJ1-2, with 10 positions matching TRBD1. The germline CDR1 and CDR2 sequences are ENHRY and SYGVKD. V was clipped by 3 bases and J by 5 bases; unmatched bases: 12. CDR3 length equals 17 residues. CDR3 region: CAISDADRGVNRYGYTF. CDR3 DNA sequence: TGTGCCATCAGTGACGCGGACAGGGGGGTGAATAGGTATGGCTACACCTTC.

The table lists this clonotype with a few counts. The genes are TRBV20-1 and TRBJ1-1, with no clear D. Germline loops: CDR1 DFQATT, CDR2 SNEGSKA (reference sequence). CDR3 length equals 13 residues. Trimming pared 0 bases from V and 10 bases from J, leaving 15 bases between. CDR3 DNA sequence: TGCAGTGCTAGAGATGAGGTGGGATTAAGAGCTTTCTTT. It specifies CSARDEVGLRAFF.

This clonotype was seen at least ten times. V and J are TRBV28 and TRBJ1-1, with 7 bases aligning to TRBD1. The germline gives CDR1 MDHEN, CDR2 SYDVKM. Unmatched junction bases numbered 5, after V lost 1 base and J lost 0 bases. The CDR3 covers 16 residues. This CDR3 reads CASSLYIGTVNTEAFF. The CDR3 DNA follows: TGTGCCAGCAGTTTATATATCGGGACAGTGAACACTGAAGCTTTCTTT.

The genes are TRBV5-1 and TRBJ2-7; D perhaps matches TRBD2 (7 bases). The length of the CDR3 is 14 residues. Germline V gene data show CDR1 as SGHRS and CDR2 as YFSETQ. Trimming shortened V by 4 bases and J by 5 bases, and 16 bases separated the two germline ends. CDR3 bases: TGCGCCAGCAGCCCGGGGGCGGGAGAGCACGAGCAGTACTTC. Its protein product is CASSPGAGEHEQYF. Filled out from reference TRBV5-1 and TRBJ2-7, the complete variable domain reads KAGVTQTPRYLIKTRGQQVTLSCSPISGHRSVSWYQQTPGQGLQFLFEYFSETQRNKGNFPGRFSGRQFSNSRSEMNVSTLELGDSALYLCASSPGAGEHEQYFGPGTRLTVT.

The chain carries TRBV9 and TRBJ1-1; D ambiguous. This CDR3 contains 15 residues. V lost 4 bases to trimming and J lost 4 bases, with 17 bases between them. Germline V gene data show CDR1 as SGDLS and CDR2 as YYNGEE. CDR3 bases: TGTGCCAGCAGCCCCACTTGGAGGTCGGCCACTGAAGCTTTCTTT. This sequence encodes CASSPTWRSATEAFF.

This clonotype was recorded a few times. The rearrangement joins TRBV18 to TRBJ2-7; 9 nucleotides line up with TRBD1. Germline CDR1 KGHSH, CDR2 LQKENI. V gave up 0 bases and J gave up 1 base; unmatched junction bases: 1. The CDR3 is made up of 15 amino acids. The chain's CDR3 is CASSPPGQGSYEQYF. The CDR3 bases are TGTGCCAGCTCACCACCGGGACAGGGATCCTACGAGCAGTACTTC. The variable domain in full, with the rest retrieved from reference TRBV18 and TRBJ2-7, is NAGVMQNPRHLVRRRGQEARLRCSPMKGHSHVYWYRQLPEEGLKFMVYLQKENIIDESGMPKERFSAEFPKEGPSILRIQQVVRGDSAAYFCASSPPGQGSYEQYFGPGTRLTVT.

This clonotype was found a few times. The DNA of the CDR3 is TGTGCCAGCAGCCCTGGGACAGGGCTATCCTATGGCTACACCTTC. Residues: CASSPGTGLSYGYTF. The rearrangement uses TRBV9 and TRBJ1-2, with 9 positions matching TRBD1. The CDR3 has 15 amino acids. Trimming at V came to 4 bases and at J to 4 bases, leaving 8 bases not matched to a gene. Germline CDR1 reads SGDLS; CDR2 reads YYNGEE.

The chain is built from TRBV10-3 and TRBJ2-5; TRBD1 aligns across 9 bases. V lost 10 bases to trimming and J lost 4 bases; unmatched junction nucleotides: 4. CDR1 is ENHRY and CDR2 is SYGVKD in the germline V gene. CDR3 length: 12 amino acids. In nucleotides, the CDR3 is TGTGCCACTCGGACAGGGGCAGAGACCCAGTACTTC. Its translation is CATRTGAETQYF.

This clonotype was counted at least ten times. The rearrangement uses TRBV10-3 and TRBJ2-1, with D possibly matching TRBD2 (5 bases). Looked up from germline, CDR1 is ENHRY and CDR2 is SYGVKD. This CDR3 is 15 amino acids long. The V and J ends lost 3 bases and 0 bases respectively, with 9 bases between them. Here the CDR3 DNA reads TGTGCCATCAGTGAAGGCGGGCCCTCCTACAATGAGCAGTTCTTC. Its translation: CAISEGGPSYNEQFF.

This clonotype has only a few counts. The chain recombines TRBV30 with TRBJ2-7; 9 nucleotides line up with TRBD2. Germline V CDR1 and CDR2: GTSNPN, SVGIG (reference sequence). Trimming cost V 1 base and J 2 bases; bases outside gene matches: 9. The CDR3 runs 16 residues. The CDR3 DNA follows: TGTGCCTGGAGTGCCCCCCTGGTAGCGGGGGCCTACGAGCAGTACTTC. This sequence encodes CAWSAPLVAGAYEQYF.

This clonotype was counted at least ten times. The chain links TRBV12-3 or TRBV12-4 to TRBJ1-2; TRBD1 matches 8 bases. The CDR3 covers 16 residues. V lost 3 bases, J lost 1 base, and 7 bases stayed unmatched. CDR3 bases: TGTGCCAGCAGTTTCCTCGACAGGGGCCTTAACTATGGCTACACCTTC. It encodes CASSFLDRGLNYGYTF.

The J gene is TRBJ2-1, the V gene TRBV12-5, with 8 positions matching TRBD2. The junction had 15 bases not matched to a gene; V was cut back by 2 bases and J by 9 bases. Germline assignment: CDR1 LGHNT and CDR2 FRNRAP. The CDR3 is 17 residues long. CDR3 amino acids: CASGLTDLLAEGGEQFF. The CDR3 DNA follows: TGTGCTAGTGGTTTGACCGACCTACTAGCGGAGGGGGGTGAGCAGTTCTTC.

The chain has TRBV29-1 and TRBJ1-2; no clear D gene. Trimming shortened V by 1 base and J by 4 bases, and 10 bases separated the two germline ends. This CDR3 contains 13 residues. The germline CDR1 and CDR2 sequences are SQVTM and ANQGSEA. CDR3 amino acids: CSVEGPKTYGYTF. Written as DNA, the CDR3 is TGCAGCGTTGAAGGGCCCAAGACCTATGGCTACACCTTC.

This clonotype has ten or more counts. The chain recombines TRBV18 with TRBJ2-7, with TRBD1 matching 8 bases. This CDR3 is built from 15 residues. V shed 0 bases, J shed 4 bases, and the junction held 5 bases outside the gene matches. Germline V gene sequence: CDR1 KGHSH, CDR2 LQKENI. The CDR3 spells CASSPPGRTGYEQYF. For the CDR3, the DNA is TGTGCCAGCTCACCACCGGGACGGACAGGGTACGAGCAGTACTTC.

The gene calls are TRBV19 and TRBJ2-1, with 12 bases matching TRBD1. The CDR3 sequence is 15 residues long. The J segment lost 5 bases and the V segment lost 5 bases, leaving 4 bases of the junction unmatched. Germline V gene data show CDR1 as LNHDA and CDR2 as SQIVND (reference sequence). The CDR3 protein is CASSFGTGGHNEQFF. CDR3 in DNA: TGTGCCAGTAGTTTCGGGACAGGGGGCCACAATGAGCAGTTCTTC. Filled out from reference TRBV19 and TRBJ2-1, the complete variable domain reads DGGITQSPKYLFRKEGQNVTLSCEQNLNHDAMYWYRQDPGQGLRLIYYSQIVNDFQKGDIAEGYSVSREKKESFPLTVTSAQKNPTAFYLCASSFGTGGHNEQFFGPGTRLTVL.

Regarding this clonotype: This sequence may be a read error, since a much larger clone differs from it by one base. The CDR3 loop reads CASTFGQSSPNNEQFF. DNA of the CDR3: TGCGCCAGCACCTTTGGACAGTCAAGCCCAAACAATGAGCAGTTCTTC. The chain uses TRBV5-1 and TRBJ2-1, with a weak D call TRBD1 (6 bases). The CDR3 length is 16 residues. V lost 6 bases, J lost 5 bases, and 21 bases lay in between. The germline CDR1 and CDR2 sequences are SGHRS and YFSETQ.

This rearrangement joins TRBV20-1 to TRBJ2-7, with 10 bases fitting TRBD2. Germline CDR1 and CDR2: DFQATT and SNEGSKA (reference sequence). The CDR3 totals 14 residues. Trimming at V came to 1 base and at J to 4 bases, leaving 4 bases not matched to a gene. The CDR3 spells CSARVTSGLYEQYF. The CDR3 region has the DNA TGCAGTGCTAGAGTGACTAGCGGGCTGTACGAGCAGTACTTC.

The table lists this clonotype with a few counts. The rearrangement uses TRBV2 and TRBJ2-7; 9 bases match TRBD2. Germline CDR1 SNHLY, CDR2 FYNNEI. With 0 bases clipped from V and 7 bases from J, the junction kept 10 bases outside the gene matches. The CDR3 length is 16 residues. The CDR3 nucleotides are TGTGCCAGCAGTGAAGCGCGGCTAGCGGGAAAACTTGAGCAGTACTTC. Encoded protein: CASSEARLAGKLEQYF.

This clonotype appeared many times. Here the CDR3 reads CASWGSSNQPQHF. CDR3 coding DNA: TGTGCCAGCTGGGGCAGCAGCAATCAGCCCCAGCATTTT. The chain uses TRBV12-3 or TRBV12-4 and TRBJ1-5; the D gene is possibly TRBD1 (5 bases). The CDR3 is 13 residues long. Trimming stripped 8 bases from V and 1 base from J, with 9 bases between.

The chain joins TRBV19 to TRBJ1-1; TRBD1 aligns across 10 bases. Germline V gives CDR1 LNHDA, CDR2 SQIVND (reference sequence). Unmatched junction bases numbered 3, after V lost 3 bases and J lost 11 bases. The CDR3 extends over 12 amino acids. CDR3 coding DNA: TGTGCCAGTAGTATCGGGACAGGGGTTGCTTTCTTT. The encoded protein is CASSIGTGVAFF.

This clonotype was detected many times. The V call is TRBV25-1, the J call TRBJ1-2; 12 nucleotides agree with TRBD1. Per germline, CDR1 MGHDK and CDR2 SYGVNS. The CDR3 covers 15 residues. V shed 3 bases and J 7 bases; nucleotides not matched to a gene: 6. This CDR3 is CASSELGQGARGYTF. The CDR3 nucleotides read TGTGCCAGCAGTGAGCTGGGACAGGGGGCGCGTGGCTACACCTTC.